Below, 3 T cell receptor beta chains from the same sample are listed, as sequenced in a study of shared clonotypes between healthy human individuals. Produced via immunoSEQ multiplex PCR; TCRdb's table is partial and in-frame only. The data show about 490,000 clones, over 60% seen once. Sequencing input: PBMCs. These receptors were taken from a woman in her thirties or forties in good health. Some clones in this sample may be carry-over from other donors' samples.

With regard to this clone: A single base is all that separates this from a far larger clone, so a read error is likely. The sample carries other DNA sequences with the same CDR3. This chain connects TRBV7-9 to TRBJ1-1; TRBD1 aligns across 9 bases. Germline V gene lookup returns CDR1 SEHNR and CDR2 FQNEAQ (reference sequence). V shed 3 bases and J 1 base; nucleotides not matched to a gene: 0. The CDR3 totals 14 residues. CDR3 DNA: TGTGCCAGCAGCTTGACAGGGGGGAACACTGAAGCTTTCTTT. The encoded protein is CASSLTGGNTEAFF.

Remarks on this clone: The junction differs from germline at one of its ends, possibly a read error. The genes are TRBV28 and TRBJ2-3; 9 positions agree with TRBD2. The CDR3 contains 20 residues. The germline gives CDR1 MDHEN, CDR2 SYDVKM. CDR3 nucleotide sequence: TGTGCCAGCAGTCTATGGGGTAGCGGGAGAGGGGGTGTTGGCACAGATACGCAGTATTTT. Translating it yields CASSLWGSGRGGVGTDTQYF.

This clone turned up a few times. The chain uses TRBV19 and TRBJ2-7; 7 bases are shared with TRBD1. Germline V gene lookup returns CDR1 LNHDA and CDR2 SQIVND (reference sequence). This CDR3 spans 16 amino acids. Germline trimming cut 3 bases from V and 3 bases from J; bases unmatched to any gene: 11. The CDR3 spells CASSIGTGTAFYEQYF. The CDR3 DNA reads TGTGCCAGTAGTATCGGAACCGGGACAGCCTTCTACGAGCAGTACTTC.